This passage covers 14 T cell receptor beta chains from one sample sequenced in a study of cytomegalovirus exposure and HLA in healthy donors. The protocol was immunoSEQ multiplex PCR, while the TCRdb copy is restricted to in-frame clones and leaves out a portion. Among roughly 270,000 clones listed, around nine tenths were seen once. Material: PBMCs. The receptors originated from a woman aged 18 to 35 in good health and CMV-seronegative.

The rearrangement uses TRBV27 and TRBJ1-2; 7 bases line up with TRBD1. This CDR3 has 14 residues. Germline CDR1 reads MNHEY; CDR2 reads SMNVEV (reference sequence). V shed 1 base and J 6 bases; nucleotides not matched to a gene: 5. CDR3 nucleotide sequence: TGTGCCAGCAGTTTATTAGGAACAGGGGATGGCTACACCTTC. Translation: CASSLLGTGDGYTF.

The chain links TRBV10-3 to TRBJ1-4, with D possibly TRBD1 on 5 matching bases. The CDR3 is made up of 14 amino acids. CDR1 and CDR2 from the germline V gene are ENHRY and SYGVKD. V lost 6 bases, J lost 3 bases, and 11 bases lay in between. Written as DNA, the CDR3 is TGTGCCATCAGCGAGGGGCTCTCTAATGAAAAACTGTTTTTT. Its translation is CAISEGLSNEKLFF.

CDR3 sequence: CASSSLLSGSSYEQYF. CDR3 nucleotide sequence: TGTGCCAGCAGCTCATTGCTGAGCGGGAGCTCCTACGAGCAGTACTTC. V usage is TRBV13 and J usage is TRBJ2-7, with 8 bases identical to TRBD2. CDR1 and CDR2 from the germline V gene are PRHDT and FYEKMQ (reference sequence). The CDR3 runs 16 residues. The trim removed 4 bases at V and 0 bases at J, leaving 8 bases unmatched.

This chain uses TRBV10-3 with TRBJ2-7; 8 nucleotides align to TRBD1. CDR3 size: 14 residues. Germline V lookup: CDR1 ENHRY, CDR2 SYGVKD. Trimming cost V 4 bases and J 4 bases; bases outside gene matches: 6. CDR3 in DNA: TGTGCCATCAGTGGGACAGGGTGGACTTACGAGCAGTACTTC. Amino acids: CAISGTGWTYEQYF.

This sequence joins TRBV28 and TRBJ1-1; D may be TRBD1 (5 bases). CDR1 is MDHEN, CDR2 SYDVKM, per germline. CDR3 size: 14 residues. V was shortened by 5 bases and J by 3 bases, with 13 bases between the two germline ends. The DNA of the CDR3 is TGTGCCAGCAGTCCCGGGGGGTTCGACACTGAAGCTTTCTTT. Its protein product is CASSPGGFDTEAFF.

This clone has only one observation. This chain joins TRBV28 and TRBJ1-2; maybe TRBD1 (6 bases). CDR3 length equals 16 residues. CDR1 MDHEN and CDR2 SYDVKM come from the germline V gene. Trimming pared 2 bases from V and 6 bases from J, leaving 19 bases between. The CDR3: CASSLPWTATVNGYTF. CDR3 in DNA: TGTGCCAGCAGTTTACCCTGGACAGCGACGGTGAATGGCTACACCTTC.

This sequence joins TRBV28 and TRBJ2-4; TRBD2 agrees at 8 bases. V shed 6 bases and J 1 base; nucleotides not matched to a gene: 2. The CDR3 runs 14 residues. Per germline, CDR1 MDHEN and CDR2 SYDVKM. In DNA form, the CDR3 reads TGTGCCAGCAGGACGGGAGGGGCCAAAAACATTCAGTACTTC. It encodes CASRTGGAKNIQYF.

The rearrangement links TRBV6-1 to TRBJ2-7; D unclear. CDR1 is MNHNS and CDR2 is SASEGT in the germline V gene. V shed 4 bases and J shed 7 bases, with 11 bases lying between them. The CDR3 extends over 12 amino acids. CDR3 region: CASSVWQLEQYF. The CDR3 DNA reads TGTGCCAGCAGTGTTTGGCAGTTGGAGCAGTACTTC.

V gene TRBV15 combines with J gene TRBJ2-7, with D maybe TRBD2 (6 bases). This CDR3 has 18 residues. The V end was cut by 6 bases, the J end by 4 bases, with 28 bases between. The V gene's germline CDR1 is LNHNV and CDR2 YYDKDF (reference sequence). The CDR3 loop reads CATRGRSPGGPRDYEQYF. CDR3 DNA: TGTGCCACCAGGGGCCGTTCGCCCGGAGGGCCTAGGGATTACGAGCAGTACTTC.

This chain joins TRBV30 and TRBJ2-7; 9 nucleotides agree with TRBD1. Germline loops: CDR1 GTSNPN, CDR2 SVGIG (reference sequence). After removal of 4 bases from V and 7 bases from J, the junction contained 8 bases not matched to a gene. The CDR3 is made up of 13 amino acids. CDR3 protein: CAWMGQGFVEQYF. CDR3 sequence (DNA): TGTGCCTGGATGGGACAGGGCTTCGTGGAGCAGTACTTC.

This rearrangement joins TRBV9 to TRBJ2-7; TRBD2 matches at 9 bases. J lost 6 bases, V lost 0 bases, and 4 bases had no gene match. The germline gives CDR1 SGDLS, CDR2 YYNGEE. This CDR3 is 14 amino acids long. DNA for the CDR3: TGTGCCAGCAGCGTAGGTCTGACTAGCGGCGAGCAGTACTTC. Protein sequence: CASSVGLTSGEQYF.

This sequence joins TRBV19 and TRBJ1-1; 7 positions match TRBD1. Losses at the gene ends were 7 bases for V and 4 bases for J; bases not matched to a gene: 12. Germline V gene data show CDR1 as LNHDA and CDR2 as SQIVND (reference sequence). This CDR3 contains 15 residues. In DNA, the CDR3 is TGTGCCAGTACCACAGGGGCAGGGCGTACCACTGAAGCTTTCTTT. Amino acid sequence: CASTTGAGRTTEAFF.

This CDR3 is CASSILSSSYNEQFF. In DNA form, the CDR3 reads TGTGCCAGTAGTATACTCTCTAGCTCCTACAATGAGCAGTTCTTC. J is TRBJ2-1 and V is TRBV19, with D hard to call. The CDR3 consists of 15 residues. CDR1 is LNHDA and CDR2 is SQIVND in the germline V gene (reference sequence). V lost 2 bases, J lost 0 bases, and 8 bases lay in between.

The V call is TRBV2, the J call TRBJ2-1; TRBD2 matches 12 bases. V dropped 7 bases and J dropped 7; count of bases not matched to a gene: 5. Per germline, CDR1 SNHLY and CDR2 FYNNEI. The CDR3 is 14 residues long. The DNA of the CDR3 is TGTGCCAGCAAGCGACTAGCGGGAGTAAATGAGCAGTTCTTC. It is translated as CASKRLAGVNEQFF. Using reference TRBV2 and TRBJ2-1 for the parts outside the CDR3, the full variable domain is EPEVTQTPSHQVTQMGQEVILRCVPISNHLYFYWYRQILGQKVEFLVSFYNNEISEKSEIFDDQFSVERPDGSNFTLKIRSTKLEDSAMYFCASKRLAGVNEQFFGPGTRLTVL.